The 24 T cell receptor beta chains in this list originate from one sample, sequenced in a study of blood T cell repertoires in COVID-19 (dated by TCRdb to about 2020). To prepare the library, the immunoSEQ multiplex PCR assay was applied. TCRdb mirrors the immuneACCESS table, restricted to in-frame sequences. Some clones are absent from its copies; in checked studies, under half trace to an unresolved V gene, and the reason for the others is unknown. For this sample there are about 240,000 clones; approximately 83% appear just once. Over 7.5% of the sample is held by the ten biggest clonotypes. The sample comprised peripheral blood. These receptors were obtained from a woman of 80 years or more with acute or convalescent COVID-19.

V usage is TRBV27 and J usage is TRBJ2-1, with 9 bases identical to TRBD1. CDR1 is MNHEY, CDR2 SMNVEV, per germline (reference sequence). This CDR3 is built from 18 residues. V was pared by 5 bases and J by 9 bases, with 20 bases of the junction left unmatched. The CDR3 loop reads CASSLSPGGTGFWGEQFF. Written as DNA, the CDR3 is TGTGCCAGCAGTCTCTCCCCCGGCGGGACAGGGTTTTGGGGTGAGCAGTTCTTC.

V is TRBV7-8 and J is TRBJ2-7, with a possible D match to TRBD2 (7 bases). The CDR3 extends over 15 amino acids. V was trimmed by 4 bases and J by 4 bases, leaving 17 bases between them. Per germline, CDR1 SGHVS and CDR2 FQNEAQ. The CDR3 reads CASSSPGGLVYEQYF. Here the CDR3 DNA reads TGTGCCAGCAGCTCCCCGGGGGGCCTGGTTTACGAGCAGTACTTC.

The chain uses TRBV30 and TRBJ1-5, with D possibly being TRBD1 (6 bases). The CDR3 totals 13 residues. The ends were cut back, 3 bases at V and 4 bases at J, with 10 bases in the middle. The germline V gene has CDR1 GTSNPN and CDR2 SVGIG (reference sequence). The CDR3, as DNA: TGTGCCTGGAGCAATAGGGGGAATCAGCCCCAGCATTTT. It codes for CAWSNRGNQPQHF.

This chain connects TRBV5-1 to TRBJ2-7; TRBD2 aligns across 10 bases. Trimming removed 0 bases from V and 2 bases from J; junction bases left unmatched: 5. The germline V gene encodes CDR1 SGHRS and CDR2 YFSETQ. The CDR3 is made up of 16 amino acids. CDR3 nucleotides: TGCGCCAGCAGCTTGGTTCCTAGCGGGGGTCCCTACGAGCAGTACTTC. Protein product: CASSLVPSGGPYEQYF.

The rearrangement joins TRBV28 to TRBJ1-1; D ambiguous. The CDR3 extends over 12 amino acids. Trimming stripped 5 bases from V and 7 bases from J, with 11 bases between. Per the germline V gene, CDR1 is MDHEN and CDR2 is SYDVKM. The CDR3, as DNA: TGTGCCAGCAGTCTACTTGGCGGTGAAGCTTTCTTT. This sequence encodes CASSLLGGEAFF. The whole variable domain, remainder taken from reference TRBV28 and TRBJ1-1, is DVKVTQSSRYLVKRTGEKVFLECVQDMDHENMFWYRQDPGLGLRLIYFSYDVKMKEKGDIPEGYSVSREKKERFSLILESASTNQTSMYLCASSLLGGEAFFGQGTRLTVV.

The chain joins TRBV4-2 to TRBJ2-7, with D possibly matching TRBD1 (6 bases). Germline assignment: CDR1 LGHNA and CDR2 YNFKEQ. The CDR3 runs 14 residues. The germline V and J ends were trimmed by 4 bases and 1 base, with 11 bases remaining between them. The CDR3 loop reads CASSLDSFSYEQYF. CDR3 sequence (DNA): TGTGCCAGCAGCCTGGACAGTTTTTCCTACGAGCAGTACTTC.

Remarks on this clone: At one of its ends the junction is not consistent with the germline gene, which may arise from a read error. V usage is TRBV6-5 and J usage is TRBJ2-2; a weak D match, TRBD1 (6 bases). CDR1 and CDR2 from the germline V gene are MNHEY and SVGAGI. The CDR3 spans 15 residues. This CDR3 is CASTYPGPQGGELFF. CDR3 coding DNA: TGTGCCAGCACTTACCCGGGACCTCAGGGGGGGGAGCTGTTTTTT.

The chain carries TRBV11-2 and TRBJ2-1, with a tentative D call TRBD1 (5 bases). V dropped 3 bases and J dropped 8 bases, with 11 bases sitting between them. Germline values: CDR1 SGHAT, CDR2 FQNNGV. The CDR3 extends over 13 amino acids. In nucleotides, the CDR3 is TGTGCCAGCAGCTTGGCAGGGCAGTATGAGCAGTTCTTC. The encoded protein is CASSLAGQYEQFF. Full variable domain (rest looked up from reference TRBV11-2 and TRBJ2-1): EAGVAQSPRYKIIEKRQSVAFWCNPISGHATLYWYQQILGQGPKLLIQFQNNGVVDDSQLPKDRFSAERLKGVDSTLKIQPAKLEDSAVYLCASSLAGQYEQFFGPGTRLTVL.

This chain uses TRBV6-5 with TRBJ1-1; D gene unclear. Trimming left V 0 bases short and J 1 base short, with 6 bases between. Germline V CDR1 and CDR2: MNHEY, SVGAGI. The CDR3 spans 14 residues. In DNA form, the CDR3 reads TGTGCCAGCAGTTACTCGTTAGCGAACACTGAAGCTTTCTTT. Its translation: CASSYSLANTEAFF.

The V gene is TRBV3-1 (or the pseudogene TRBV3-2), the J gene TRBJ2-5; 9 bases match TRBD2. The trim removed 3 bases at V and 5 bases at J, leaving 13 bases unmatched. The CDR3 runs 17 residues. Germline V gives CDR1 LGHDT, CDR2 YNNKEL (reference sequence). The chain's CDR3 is CASSQGLAGGPGETQYF. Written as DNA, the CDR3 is TGTGCCAGCAGCCAGGGACTTGCGGGGGGGCCGGGGGAGACCCAGTACTTC.

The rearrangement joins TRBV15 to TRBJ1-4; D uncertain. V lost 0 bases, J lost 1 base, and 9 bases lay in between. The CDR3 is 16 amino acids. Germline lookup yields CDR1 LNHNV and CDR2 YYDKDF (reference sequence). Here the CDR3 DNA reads TGTGCCACCAGCAGAGATGGGCACCTAACTAATGAAAAACTGTTTTTT. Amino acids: CATSRDGHLTNEKLFF.

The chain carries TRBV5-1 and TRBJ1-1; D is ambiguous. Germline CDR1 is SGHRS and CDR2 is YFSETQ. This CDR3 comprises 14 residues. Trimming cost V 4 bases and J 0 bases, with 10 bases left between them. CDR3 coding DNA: TGCGCCAGCAGCCTTTCTACCATGAACACTGAAGCTTTCTTT. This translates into CASSLSTMNTEAFF.

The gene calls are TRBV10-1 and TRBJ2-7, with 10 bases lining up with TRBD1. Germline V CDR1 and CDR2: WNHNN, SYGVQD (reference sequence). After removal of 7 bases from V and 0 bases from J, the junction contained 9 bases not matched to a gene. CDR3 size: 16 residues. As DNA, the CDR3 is TGCGCCAGCACTGGACAGGGGGTGTGCCCCTCCTACGAGCAGTACTTC. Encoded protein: CASTGQGVCPSYEQYF.

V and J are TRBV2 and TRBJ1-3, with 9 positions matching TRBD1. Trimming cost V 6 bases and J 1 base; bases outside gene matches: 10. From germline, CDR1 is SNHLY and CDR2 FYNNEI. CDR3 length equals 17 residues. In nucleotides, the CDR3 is TGTGCCAGCAGCGCCGCCGGGACAGGGTCGTCTGGAAACACCATATATTTT. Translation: CASSAAGTGSSGNTIYF.

CDR3 DNA: TGTGCCAGCAGTTACCCCGGCCAGGGAAGTGGAAACACCATATATTTT. This translates into CASSYPGQGSGNTIYF. V gene TRBV6-5 combines with J gene TRBJ1-3; D is possibly TRBD1 (5 bases). The ends were cut back, 2 bases at V and 3 bases at J, with 14 bases in the middle. Germline CDR1 and CDR2: MNHEY and SVGAGI. The CDR3 contains 16 residues.

Here the CDR3 reads CASRHGGNTIYF. The CDR3 DNA reads TGTGCCAGCAGACACGGGGGAAACACCATATATTTT. The chain carries TRBV6-5 and TRBJ1-3; D is undetermined. This CDR3 contains 12 residues. The ends were cut back, 6 bases at V and 4 bases at J, with 7 bases in the middle. Germline CDR1 reads MNHEY; CDR2 reads SVGAGI.

Here the CDR3 reads CASSPGQGGDTQYF. CDR3 coding DNA: TGTGCCAGCAGTCCAGGACAGGGCGGAGATACGCAGTATTTT. This chain uses TRBV6-5 with TRBJ2-3; 8 bases agree with TRBD1. The CDR3 loop spans 14 amino acids. J was trimmed by 5 bases and V by 5 bases; bases with no gene match: 6. Per the germline V gene, CDR1 is MNHEY and CDR2 is SVGAGI.

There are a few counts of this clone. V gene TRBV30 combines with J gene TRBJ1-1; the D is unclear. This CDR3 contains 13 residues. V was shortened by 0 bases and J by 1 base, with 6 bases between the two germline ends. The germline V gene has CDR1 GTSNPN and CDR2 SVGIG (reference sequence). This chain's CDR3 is CAWSVSRNTEAFF. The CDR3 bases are TGTGCCTGGAGTGTATCGAGGAACACTGAAGCTTTCTTT.

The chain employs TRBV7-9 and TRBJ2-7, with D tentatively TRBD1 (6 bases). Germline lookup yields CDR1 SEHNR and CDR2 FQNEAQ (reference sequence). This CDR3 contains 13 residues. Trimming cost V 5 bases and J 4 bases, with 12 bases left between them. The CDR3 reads CASSTQGVYEQYF. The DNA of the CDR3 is TGTGCCAGCAGCACACAGGGAGTTTACGAGCAGTACTTC.

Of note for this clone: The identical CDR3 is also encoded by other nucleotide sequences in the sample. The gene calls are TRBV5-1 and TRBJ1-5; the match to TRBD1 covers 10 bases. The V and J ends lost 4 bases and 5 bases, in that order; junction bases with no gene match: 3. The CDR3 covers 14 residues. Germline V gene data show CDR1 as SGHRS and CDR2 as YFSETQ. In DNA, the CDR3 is TGCGCCAGCAGCCCCGGGACAGGGGATCAGCCCCAGCATTTT. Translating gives CASSPGTGDQPQHF.

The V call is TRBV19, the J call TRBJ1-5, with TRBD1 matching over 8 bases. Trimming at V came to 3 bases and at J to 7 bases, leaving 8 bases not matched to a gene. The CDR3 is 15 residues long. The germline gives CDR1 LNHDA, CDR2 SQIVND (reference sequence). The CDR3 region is CASSIGRGQGQPQHF. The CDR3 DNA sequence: TGTGCCAGTAGTATCGGCAGGGGGCAGGGGCAGCCCCAGCATTTT. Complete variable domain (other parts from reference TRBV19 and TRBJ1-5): DGGITQSPKYLFRKEGQNVTLSCEQNLNHDAMYWYRQDPGQGLRLIYYSQIVNDFQKGDIAEGYSVSREKKESFPLTVTSAQKNPTAFYLCASSIGRGQGQPQHFGDGTRLSIL.

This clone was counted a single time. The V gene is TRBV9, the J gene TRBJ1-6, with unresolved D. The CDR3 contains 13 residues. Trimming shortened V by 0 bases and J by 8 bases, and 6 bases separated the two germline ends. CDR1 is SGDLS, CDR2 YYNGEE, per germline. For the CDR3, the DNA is TGTGCCAGCAGCGTAGAGCTGGATTCACCCCTCCACTTT. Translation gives CASSVELDSPLHF.

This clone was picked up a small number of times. CDR3 region: CASSLRQGTQPQHF. In DNA form, the CDR3 reads TGTGCCAGCAGCTTAAGGCAGGGGACTCAGCCCCAGCATTTT. The chain has TRBV7-2 and TRBJ1-5, with D possibly TRBD1 on 6 matching bases. The CDR3 runs 14 residues. In germline, CDR1 is SGHTA, CDR2 FQGNSA. V dropped 2 bases and J dropped 6 bases, with 11 bases sitting between them. Combining the CDR3 with reference TRBV7-2 and TRBJ1-5 gives the whole variable domain GAGVSQSPSNKVTEKGKDVELRCDPISGHTALYWYRQSLGQGLEFLIYFQGNSAPDKSGLPSDRFSAERTGGSVSTLTIQRTQQEDSAVYLCASSLRQGTQPQHFGDGTRLSIL.

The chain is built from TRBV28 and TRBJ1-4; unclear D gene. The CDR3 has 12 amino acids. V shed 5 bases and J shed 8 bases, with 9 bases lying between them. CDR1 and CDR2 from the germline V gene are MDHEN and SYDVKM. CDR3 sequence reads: CASSETREKLFF. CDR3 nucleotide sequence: TGTGCCAGCAGTGAGACGCGGGAAAAACTGTTTTTT.